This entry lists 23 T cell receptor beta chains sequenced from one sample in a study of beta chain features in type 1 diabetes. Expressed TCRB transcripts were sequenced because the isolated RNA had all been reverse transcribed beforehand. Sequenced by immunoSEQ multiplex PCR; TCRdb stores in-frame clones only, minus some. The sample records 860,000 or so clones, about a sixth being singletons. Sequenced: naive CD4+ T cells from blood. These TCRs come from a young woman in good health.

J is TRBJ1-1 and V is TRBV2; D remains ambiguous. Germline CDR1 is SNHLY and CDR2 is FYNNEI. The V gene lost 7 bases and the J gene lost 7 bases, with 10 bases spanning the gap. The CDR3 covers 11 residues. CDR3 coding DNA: TGTGCCAGCACACCGGTTAGTGAAGCTTTCTTT. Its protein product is CASTPVSEAFF.

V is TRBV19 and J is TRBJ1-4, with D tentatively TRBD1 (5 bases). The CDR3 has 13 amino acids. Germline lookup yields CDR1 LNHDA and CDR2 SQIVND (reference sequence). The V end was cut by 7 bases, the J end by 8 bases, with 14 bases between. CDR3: CASTWGREEKLFF. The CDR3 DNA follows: TGTGCCAGTACCTGGGGCAGGGAAGAAAAACTGTTTTTT.

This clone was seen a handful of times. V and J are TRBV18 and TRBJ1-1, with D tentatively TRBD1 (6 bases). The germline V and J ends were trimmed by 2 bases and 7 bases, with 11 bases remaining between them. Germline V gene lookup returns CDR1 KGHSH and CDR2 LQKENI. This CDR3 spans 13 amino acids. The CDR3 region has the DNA TGTGCCAGCTCACCAGGGAAGGGGGATGAAGCTTTCTTT. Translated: CASSPGKGDEAFF.

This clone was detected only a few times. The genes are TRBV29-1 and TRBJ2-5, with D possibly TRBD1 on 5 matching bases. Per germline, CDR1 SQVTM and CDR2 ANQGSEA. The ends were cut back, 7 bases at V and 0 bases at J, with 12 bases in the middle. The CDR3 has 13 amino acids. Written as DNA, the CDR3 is TGCAGCGGGAGACAGAAGTACCAAGAGACCCAGTACTTC. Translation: CSGRQKYQETQYF.

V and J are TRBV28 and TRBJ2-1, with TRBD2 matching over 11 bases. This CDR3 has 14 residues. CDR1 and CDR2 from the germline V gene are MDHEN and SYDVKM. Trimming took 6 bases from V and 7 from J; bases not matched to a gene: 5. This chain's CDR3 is CASRPGLAVNEQFF. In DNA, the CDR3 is TGTGCCAGCAGACCGGGACTAGCGGTTAATGAGCAGTTCTTC.

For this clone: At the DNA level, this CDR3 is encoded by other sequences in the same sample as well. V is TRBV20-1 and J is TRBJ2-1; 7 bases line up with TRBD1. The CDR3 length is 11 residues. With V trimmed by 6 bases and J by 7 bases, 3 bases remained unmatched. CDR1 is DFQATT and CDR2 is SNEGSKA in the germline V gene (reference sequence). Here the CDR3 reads CSATGFNEQFF. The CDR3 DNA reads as TGCAGTGCGACAGGGTTTAATGAGCAGTTCTTC.

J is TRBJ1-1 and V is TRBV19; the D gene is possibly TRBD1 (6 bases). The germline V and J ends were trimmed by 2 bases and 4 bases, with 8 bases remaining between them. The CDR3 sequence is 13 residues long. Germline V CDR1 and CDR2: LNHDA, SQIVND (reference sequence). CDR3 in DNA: TGTGCCAGTAGTATACAGGGGAGCACTGAAGCTTTCTTT. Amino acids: CASSIQGSTEAFF.

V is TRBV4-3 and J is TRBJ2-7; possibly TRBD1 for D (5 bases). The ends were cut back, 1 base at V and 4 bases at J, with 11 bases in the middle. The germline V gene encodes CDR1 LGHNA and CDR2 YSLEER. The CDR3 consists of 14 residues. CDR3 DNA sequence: TGCGCCAGCAGCCAAGGTCCCCAGGGATACGAGCAGTACTTC. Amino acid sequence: CASSQGPQGYEQYF.

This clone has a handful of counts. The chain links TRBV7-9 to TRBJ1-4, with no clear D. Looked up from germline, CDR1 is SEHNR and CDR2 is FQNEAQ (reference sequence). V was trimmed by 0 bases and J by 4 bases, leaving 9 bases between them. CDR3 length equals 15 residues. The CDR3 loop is CASSLAGRVNEKLFF. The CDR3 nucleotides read TGTGCCAGCAGCTTAGCGGGTAGAGTTAATGAAAAACTGTTTTTT.

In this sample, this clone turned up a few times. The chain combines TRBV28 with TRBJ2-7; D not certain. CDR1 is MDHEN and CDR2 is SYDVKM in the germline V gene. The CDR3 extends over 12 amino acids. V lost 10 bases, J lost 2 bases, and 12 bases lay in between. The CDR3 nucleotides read TGTGCCACCTCGGACGGAACCTACGAGCAGTACTTC. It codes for CATSDGTYEQYF.

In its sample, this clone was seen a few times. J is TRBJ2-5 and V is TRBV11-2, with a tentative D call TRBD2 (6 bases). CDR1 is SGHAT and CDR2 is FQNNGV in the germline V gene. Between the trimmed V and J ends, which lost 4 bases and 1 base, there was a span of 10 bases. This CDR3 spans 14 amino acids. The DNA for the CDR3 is TGTGCCAGCAGCTCGACTAGTATCCAAGAGACCCAGTACTTC. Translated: CASSSTSIQETQYF.

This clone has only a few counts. The CDR3 sequence: CASSQARSSYNEQFF. The DNA of the CDR3 is TGCGCCAGCAGCCAAGCTAGGAGCTCCTACAATGAGCAGTTCTTC. The rearrangement uses TRBV4-3 and TRBJ2-1; the D is unclear. The CDR3 sequence is 15 residues long. The V end lost 1 base, the J end lost 0 bases, and 7 bases lay between the germline ends. Germline V gives CDR1 LGHNA, CDR2 YSLEER.

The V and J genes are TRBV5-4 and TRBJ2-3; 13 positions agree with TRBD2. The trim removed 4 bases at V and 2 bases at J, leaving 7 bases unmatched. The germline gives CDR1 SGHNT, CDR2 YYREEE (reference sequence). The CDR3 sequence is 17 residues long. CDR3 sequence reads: CASSEKLAGGVTDTQYF. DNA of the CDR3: TGTGCCAGCAGCGAGAAACTAGCGGGAGGGGTCACAGATACGCAGTATTTT.

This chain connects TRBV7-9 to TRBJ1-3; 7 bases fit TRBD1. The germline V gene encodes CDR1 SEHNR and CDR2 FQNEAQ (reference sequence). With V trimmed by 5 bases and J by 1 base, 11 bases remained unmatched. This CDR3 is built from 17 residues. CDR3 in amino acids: CASSLRQGTPSGNTIYF. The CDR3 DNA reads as TGTGCCAGCAGCCTAAGACAGGGCACCCCTTCTGGAAACACCATATATTTT.

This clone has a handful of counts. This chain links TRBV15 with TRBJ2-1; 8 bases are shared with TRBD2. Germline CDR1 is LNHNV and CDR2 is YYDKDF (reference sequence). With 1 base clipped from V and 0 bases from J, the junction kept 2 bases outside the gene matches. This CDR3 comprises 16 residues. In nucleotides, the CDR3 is TGTGCCACCAGCAGAGGTGGGACTAGCTCCTACAATGAGCAGTTCTTC. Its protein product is CATSRGGTSSYNEQFF.

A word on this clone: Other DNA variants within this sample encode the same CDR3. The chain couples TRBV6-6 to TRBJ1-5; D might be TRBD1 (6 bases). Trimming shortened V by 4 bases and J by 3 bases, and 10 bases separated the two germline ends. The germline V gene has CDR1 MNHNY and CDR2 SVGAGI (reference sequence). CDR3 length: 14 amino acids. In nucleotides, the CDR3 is TGTGCCAGCAGTTTGCAGGGGTCCAATCAGCCCCAGCATTTT. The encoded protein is CASSLQGSNQPQHF.

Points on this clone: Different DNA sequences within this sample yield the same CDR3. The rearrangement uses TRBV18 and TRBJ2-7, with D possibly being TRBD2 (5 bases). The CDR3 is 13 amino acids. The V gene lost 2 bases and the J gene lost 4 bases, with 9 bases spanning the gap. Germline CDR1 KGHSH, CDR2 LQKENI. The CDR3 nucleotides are TGTGCCAGCTCACCATCTCCGGGGTACGAGCAGTACTTC. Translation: CASSPSPGYEQYF.

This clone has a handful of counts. The CDR3: CAISETGEAFF. For the CDR3, the DNA is TGTGCCATCAGTGAGACAGGGGAAGCTTTCTTT. This chain links TRBV10-3 with TRBJ1-1; the D gene is possibly TRBD1 (6 bases). Germline lookup yields CDR1 ENHRY and CDR2 SYGVKD. The length of the CDR3 is 11 residues. With 2 bases removed from V and 8 bases from J, the gap between germline ends came to 6 bases.

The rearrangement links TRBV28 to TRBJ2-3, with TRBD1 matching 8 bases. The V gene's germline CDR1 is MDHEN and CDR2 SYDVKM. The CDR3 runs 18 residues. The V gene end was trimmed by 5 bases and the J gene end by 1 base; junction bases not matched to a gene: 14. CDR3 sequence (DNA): TGTGCCAGCAGTCCGCCCCACAGACAGGGGACGGGCACAGATACGCAGTATTTT. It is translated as CASSPPHRQGTGTDTQYF.

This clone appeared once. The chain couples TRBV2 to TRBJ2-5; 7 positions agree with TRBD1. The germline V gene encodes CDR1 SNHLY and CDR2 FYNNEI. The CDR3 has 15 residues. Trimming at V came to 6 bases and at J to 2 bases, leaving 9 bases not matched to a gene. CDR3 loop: CASRRQGVPQETQYF. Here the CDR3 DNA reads TGTGCCAGCAGAAGACAGGGTGTCCCTCAAGAGACCCAGTACTTC.

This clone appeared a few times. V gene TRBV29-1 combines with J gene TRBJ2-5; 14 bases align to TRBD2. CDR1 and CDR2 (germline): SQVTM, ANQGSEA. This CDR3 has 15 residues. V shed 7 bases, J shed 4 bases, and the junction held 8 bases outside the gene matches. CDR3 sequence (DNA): TGCAGCGCTCCGGGACTAGCGGGAGTACCAGAGACCCAGTACTTC. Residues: CSAPGLAGVPETQYF.

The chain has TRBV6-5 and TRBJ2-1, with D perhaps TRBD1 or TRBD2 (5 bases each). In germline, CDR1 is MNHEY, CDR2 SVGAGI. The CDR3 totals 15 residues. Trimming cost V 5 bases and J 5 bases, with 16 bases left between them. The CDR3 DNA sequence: TGTGCCAGCAGTCGAACCGGGACCAACCACAATGAGCAGTTCTTC. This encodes CASSRTGTNHNEQFF.

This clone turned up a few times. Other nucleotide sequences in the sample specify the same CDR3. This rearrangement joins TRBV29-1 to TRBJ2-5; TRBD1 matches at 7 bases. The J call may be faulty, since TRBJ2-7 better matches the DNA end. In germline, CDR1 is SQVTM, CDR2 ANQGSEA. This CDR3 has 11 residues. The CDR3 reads CSVGQNYEQYF. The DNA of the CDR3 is TGCAGCGTGGGACAGAATTACGAGCAGTACTTC.